These 26 T cell receptor beta chains originate from one sample sequenced in a study of vaccination and CD4 T cells after COVID-19. Treatment noted: approximately 9-day PBMC culture with coronavirus spike peptide pools or control peptides (ViraFEST assay). These TCRs are of unknown antigen specificity. With the Oncomine TCR Beta short-read assay, DNA from cultured CD4+ T cells was sequenced. TCRdb ran MiXCR on the PCR reads and lists one entry per CDR3 protein. Among around 16,000 distinct CDR3 sequences listed, approximately 52% were seen once. The specimen was CD4+ T cells from blood, cultured in vitro. The receptors were sampled from a human donor who had recovered from COVID-19.

The chain employs TRBV4-3 and TRBJ1-5; D gene ambiguous. V was trimmed by 4 bases and J by 4 bases, leaving 11 bases between them. This CDR3 has 14 amino acids. The germline gives CDR1 LGHNA, CDR2 YSLEER. As DNA, the CDR3 is TGCGCCAGCAGCCTCTCTGTGGGGAATCAGCCCCAGCATTTT. Translation: CASSLSVGNQPQHF.

This sequence joins TRBV20-1 and TRBJ1-2; D might be TRBD1 (5 bases). Germline-derived CDR1 and CDR2 are DFQATT and SNEGSKA (reference sequence). CDR3 length: 11 amino acids. V was shortened by 3 bases and J by 8 bases, with 10 bases between the two germline ends. CDR3: CSARGEGGYTF. The CDR3 DNA follows: TGCAGTGCTAGGGGGGAGGGGGGCTACACCTTC.

In this sample, this clonotype turned up a few times. The chain employs TRBV6-1 and TRBJ1-5; a possible D gene is TRBD1 (5 bases). This CDR3 comprises 13 residues. The germline V and J ends were trimmed by 7 bases and 1 base, with 8 bases remaining between them. Germline-derived CDR1 and CDR2 are MNHNS and SASEGT. CDR3 in amino acids: CASMGRSNQPQHF. The DNA of the CDR3 is TGTGCCAGCATGGGACGGAGCAATCAGCCCCAGCATTTT.

This chain uses TRBV24-1 with TRBJ2-7; 7 bases fit TRBD2. The germline CDR1 and CDR2 sequences are KGHDR and SFDVKD. The CDR3 extends over 16 amino acids. The V segment lost 3 bases and the J segment 7 bases; nucleotides outside the gene matches: 14. As DNA, the CDR3 is TGTGCCACCAGTGATGTCAAGACTAGCCGGAAGGCTGAGCAGTACTTC. Amino acid sequence: CATSDVKTSRKAEQYF.

The chain recombines TRBV7-6 with TRBJ1-5; D is ambiguous. CDR3 length: 14 amino acids. Trimming pared 5 bases from V and 3 bases from J, leaving 11 bases between. Germline V gene lookup returns CDR1 SGHVS and CDR2 FNYEAQ. The CDR3: CASSPDGANQPQHF. The CDR3 DNA sequence: TGTGCCAGCAGCCCTGACGGAGCCAATCAGCCCCAGCATTTT.

V and J are TRBV7-2 and TRBJ2-7; D uncertain. The CDR3 totals 11 residues. V was clipped by 0 bases and J by 6 bases, with 3 bases between them. Germline-derived CDR1 and CDR2 are SGHTA and FQGNSA. The DNA for the CDR3 is TGTGCCAGCAGCTTAGCGGCCGAGCAGTACTTC. Protein: CASSLAAEQYF. Complete variable domain (other parts from reference TRBV7-2 and TRBJ2-7): GAGVSQSPSNKVTEKGKDVELRCDPISGHTALYWYRQSLGQGLEFLIYFQGNSAPDKSGLPSDRFSAERTGGSVSTLTIQRTQQEDSAVYLCASSLAAEQYFGPGTRLTVT.

Notes on this clonotype: The CDR3 ends on some other residue instead of the conserved phenylalanine or tryptophan, so this is likely a read error. This chain links TRBV20-1 with TRBJ1-6; perhaps TRBD1 as D (5 bases). Trimming removed 6 bases from V and 0 bases from J, with 12 bases in between. From germline, CDR1 is DFQATT and CDR2 SNEGSKA (reference sequence). The CDR3 loop spans 15 amino acids. The DNA for the CDR3 is TGCAGTGCCCCCGGGGGGAGCTCCTATAATTCACCCCTCCACCTT. Its translation is CSAPGGSSYNSPLHL.

This chain joins TRBV20-1 and TRBJ1-2; D might be TRBD1 (5 bases). Trimming left V 4 bases short and J 0 bases short, with 9 bases between. This CDR3 is built from 13 residues. Per the germline V gene, CDR1 is DFQATT and CDR2 is SNEGSKA (reference sequence). The CDR3 nucleotides read TGCAGTGCTATACCAGGGTCTAACTATGGCTACACCTTC. The encoded protein is CSAIPGSNYGYTF.

The chain recombines TRBV19 with TRBJ2-1; 7 nucleotides line up with TRBD1. V shed 2 bases and J 10 bases; nucleotides not matched to a gene: 8. This CDR3 comprises 14 residues. Germline-derived CDR1 and CDR2 are LNHDA and SQIVND (reference sequence). CDR3 protein: CASSIMGQSWEQFF. In DNA form, the CDR3 reads TGTGCCAGTAGTATAATGGGACAGTCCTGGGAGCAGTTCTTC.

This clonotype has more than one count but fewer than ten. The chain has TRBV7-2 and TRBJ1-1; 8 bases align to TRBD1. Germline V CDR1 and CDR2: SGHTA, FQGNSA. V shed 3 bases and J 6 bases; nucleotides not matched to a gene: 3. The CDR3 covers 13 residues. The CDR3 bases are TGTGCCAGCAGCTTTGACAGGGGCGCTGAAGCTTTCTTT. Its protein is CASSFDRGAEAFF.

This chain joins TRBV7-9 and TRBJ2-5, with a weak D call TRBD2 (5 bases). Germline V gene sequence: CDR1 SEHNR, CDR2 FQNEAQ (reference sequence). The CDR3 is 14 residues long. Trimming removed 5 bases from V and 5 bases from J, with 15 bases in between. The CDR3 sequence is CASSRRTGWETQYF. The CDR3 DNA is TGTGCCAGCAGCAGGAGGACTGGCTGGGAGACCCAGTACTTC.

The CDR3 nucleotides read TGTGCCAGCAGTTTGAGGGGGGCTATGAACACTGAAGCTTTCTTT. Translation: CASSLRGAMNTEAFF. The V and J genes are TRBV27 and TRBJ1-1; D is perhaps TRBD1 (6 bases). The CDR3 is made up of 15 amino acids. V gave up 3 bases and J gave up 0 bases, with 11 bases separating them. CDR1 and CDR2 from the germline V gene are MNHEY and SMNVEV (reference sequence).

The chain joins TRBV7-6 to TRBJ1-2, with unresolved D. The CDR3 is made up of 15 amino acids. V shed 5 bases and J shed 4 bases, with 17 bases lying between them. The germline V gene encodes CDR1 SGHVS and CDR2 FNYEAQ. The CDR3 loop reads CASSPGRVLPYGYTF. The CDR3 nucleotides read TGTGCCAGCAGCCCCGGGCGGGTTCTCCCCTATGGCTACACCTTC.

The chain links TRBV28 to TRBJ1-5, with TRBD1 as a possible D gene (5 bases). V lost 5 bases and J lost 5, with 16 bases in between. CDR1 is MDHEN, CDR2 SYDVKM, per germline. The CDR3 is 15 residues long. This CDR3 is CASSPWGGMDQPQHF. The CDR3 nucleotides are TGTGCCAGCAGTCCCTGGGGGGGTATGGATCAGCCCCAGCATTTT.

V usage is TRBV6-2 or TRBV6-3 and J usage is TRBJ2-5, with 7 bases matching TRBD2. Per germline, CDR1 MNHEY and CDR2 SVGEGT. The CDR3 consists of 14 residues. Trimming at V came to 6 bases and at J to 2 bases, leaving 6 bases not matched to a gene. CDR3 sequence reads: CASSRGLIQETQYF. The CDR3 DNA follows: TGTGCCAGCAGCCGGGGACTAATACAAGAGACCCAGTACTTC.

The chain carries TRBV25-1 and TRBJ2-5, with D perhaps TRBD2 (6 bases). CDR3 length: 15 residues. V was pared by 1 base and J by 8 bases, with 17 bases between. In germline, CDR1 is MGHDK, CDR2 SYGVNS. The CDR3 nucleotides are TGTGCCAGCAGTGAATCGGGACTCCCCTGGGGAACCCAGTACTTC. Translating it yields CASSESGLPWGTQYF.

This clonotype was recorded a few times. The chain recombines TRBV19 with TRBJ1-5; D is possibly TRBD1 (5 bases). The V and J ends lost 1 base and 7 bases respectively, with 11 bases between them. This CDR3 spans 14 amino acids. The germline V gene encodes CDR1 LNHDA and CDR2 SQIVND (reference sequence). The CDR3 DNA is TGTGCCAGTAGTATAGTGCCAGGGAGGCAGCCCCAGCATTTT. This gives the protein CASSIVPGRQPQHF.

This chain joins TRBV11-3 and TRBJ1-6; D is unresolved. V was shortened by 0 bases and J by 6 bases, with 6 bases between the two germline ends. The CDR3 consists of 14 residues. Per germline, CDR1 SGHNT and CDR2 YENEEA. CDR3 DNA: TGTGCCAGCAGCTTAGACAGTTTTAATTCACCCCTCCACTTT. It is translated as CASSLDSFNSPLHF.

The V call is TRBV5-1, the J call TRBJ1-1; no clear D gene. V was cut by 0 bases and J by 0 bases, with 9 bases left in between. Germline-derived CDR1 and CDR2 are SGHRS and YFSETQ. The CDR3 contains 15 residues. The DNA for the CDR3 is TGCGCCAGCAGCTTGGGCCGGGTTATGAACACTGAAGCTTTCTTT. Protein product: CASSLGRVMNTEAFF.

CDR3 protein: CASSLGEHGTQYF. CDR3 nucleotides: TGTGCCAGTAGTCTAGGGGAGCATGGGACGCAGTATTTT. The chain has TRBV19 and TRBJ2-3, with D perhaps matching TRBD1 or TRBD2 (5 bases each). Germline CDR1 reads LNHDA; CDR2 reads SQIVND (reference sequence). This CDR3 is 13 amino acids long. V was clipped by 5 bases and J by 9 bases, with 15 bases between them.

J is TRBJ1-3 and V is TRBV7-6; D is perhaps TRBD1 (6 bases). Trimming took 5 bases from V and 4 from J, leaving 9 bases between them. Germline values: CDR1 SGHVS, CDR2 FNYEAQ. The CDR3 loop spans 13 amino acids. The CDR3 spells CASSPGDGNTIYF. The CDR3 bases are TGTGCCAGCAGCCCAGGGGACGGAAACACCATATATTTT. Supplemented by reference TRBV7-6 and TRBJ1-3, the full variable domain reads GAGVSQSPRYKVTKRGQDVALRCDPISGHVSLYWYRQALGQGPEFLTYFNYEAQQDKSGLPNDRFSAERPEGSISTLTIQRTEQRDSAMYRCASSPGDGNTIYFGEGSWLTVV.

The V call is TRBV11-3, the J call TRBJ2-7; no clear D gene. The CDR3 totals 14 residues. Germline V gene data show CDR1 as SGHNT and CDR2 as YENEEA. Trimming took off 5 bases at V and 3 bases at J, with 14 bases between the two ends. The CDR3 sequence is CASSPLERRYEQYF. The CDR3 DNA sequence: TGTGCCAGCAGCCCCCTTGAGAGGCGCTACGAGCAGTACTTC.

The chain employs TRBV28 and TRBJ2-3, with TRBD1 matching over 7 bases. Germline V gene sequence: CDR1 MDHEN, CDR2 SYDVKM. CDR3 length equals 16 residues. J was trimmed by 4 bases and V by 3 bases; bases with no gene match: 10. The CDR3 DNA sequence: TGTGCCAGCAGTTTCAATCTGGGACAGAAACCAGATACGCAGTATTTT. Its protein is CASSFNLGQKPDTQYF.

The genes are TRBV4-2 and TRBJ1-5; D unclear. The CDR3 contains 17 residues. Trimming cost V 0 bases and J 4 bases, with 16 bases left between them. Germline V gives CDR1 LGHNA, CDR2 YNFKEQ. The CDR3 region has the DNA TGTGCCAGCAGCCAAGATCAAAGTGCAGATTCAAATCAGCCCCAGCATTTT. It specifies CASSQDQSADSNQPQHF.

V gene TRBV6-2 or TRBV6-3 combines with J gene TRBJ1-2; D call uncertain. Trimming removed 4 bases at V and 8 bases at J, with 11 bases between. CDR3 length equals 12 residues. CDR1 is MNHEY, CDR2 SVGEGT, per germline. The CDR3 region is CASSSIGGGYTF. The CDR3 nucleotides read TGTGCCAGCAGTTCAATCGGTGGCGGCTACACCTTC.

The V gene is TRBV20-1, the J gene TRBJ1-4; 8 bases map to TRBD1. CDR1 and CDR2 (germline): DFQATT, SNEGSKA (reference sequence). Trimming removed 3 bases from V and 8 bases from J; junction bases left unmatched: 11. This CDR3 comprises 15 residues. This CDR3 is CSASNRQGWGEKLFF. In nucleotides, the CDR3 is TGCAGTGCTAGTAATCGACAGGGGTGGGGGGAAAAACTGTTTTTT.